This T cell receptor beta chain appears in the sequencing data of a study of response to subunit inactivated influenza vaccine (dated by TCRdb to 2017 to 2018). Notes on the research overall: The study used deep quantitative T cell receptor repertoire profiling to track responses to a trivalent subunit inactivated influenza vaccine.

For this clonotype: What this receptor recognizes is not known. There are no base qualities to consult, and no much larger clone falls within one base.

The library was prepared using RT-PCR. TCRdb names Illumina HiSeq 2500 as the instrument used. TCRdb passed the public sequencing reads through fastp at Q25 and MiXCR, retaining productive beta sequences. Rows matching on CDR3 protein sequence are summarized as one entry with the most common DNA and genes. The sample table records some 800,000 distinct CDR3 sequences; 21% of these occur just once. Roughly a tenth of the sample goes to the ten largest clones. Study-level results and caveats: According to the authors, only a limited number of new T cells may be recruited by each seasonal influenza vaccination.

Here the sequenced sample was PBMCs from blood, taken about 5 days after vaccination. This TCR came from a middle-aged man who received an inactivated influenza vaccine. Donor details come from another sample of the same person, matched by shared clones.

CDR3 region: CASSLDQRETQYF. The DNA sequence is given as TGCGCCAGCAGCTTGGATCAACGCGAGACGCAGTATTTT. Rearrangement joined TRBV5-1 to TRBJ2-3, with no confident D gene call. Cut back by 0 bases and 9 bases, the V and J ends lie 11 bases apart. CDR1 and CDR2 were assigned from the germline V gene as SGHRS and YFSETQ. The CDR3 spans 13 residues, from the cysteine through the phenylalanine. Just the 39-base CDR3 DNA is kept, in frame starting at base 1.